One sample yielded the 26 T cell receptor beta chains listed below, sequenced in a study of OX40 agonist ivuxolimab in advanced cancers. Clones were read by immunoSEQ multiplex PCR, and TCRdb kept only the in-frame ones, dropping some. This table has roughly 77,000 clones, more than 80% appearing once. Sequenced here: CD4+ or CD8+ T cells sorted from blood, sampled in a trial of the OX40 agonist ivuxolimab. Receptors were obtained from an adult with an advanced solid tumor such as melanoma, head and neck, liver or kidney cancer.

This clone was found once. This chain connects TRBV9 to TRBJ2-3; 9 bases match TRBD2. The CDR3 runs to 16 residues. V gave up 0 bases and J gave up 4 bases; unmatched junction bases: 6. The germline V gene has CDR1 SGDLS and CDR2 YYNGEE. CDR3 bases: TGTGCCAGCAGCGTAGCGGCGGGGGGGCCTTCAGATACGCAGTATTTT. Encoded protein: CASSVAAGGPSDTQYF.

V is TRBV7-6 and J is TRBJ1-1; 8 bases match TRBD1. The V gene end was trimmed by 10 bases and the J gene end by 11 bases; junction bases not matched to a gene: 30. Germline CDR1 SGHVS, CDR2 FNYEAQ. This CDR3 has 18 residues. CDR3 nucleotide sequence: TGTGCCACTTCCCCGGCCCCGGGACAGGTCCCCATGGGCCGACTGGCTTTCTTT. Its translation is CATSPAPGQVPMGRLAFF.

The chain employs TRBV18 and TRBJ1-1, with a possible D match to TRBD1 (5 bases). The CDR3 runs 15 residues. Germline assignment: CDR1 KGHSH and CDR2 LQKENI. V was clipped by 5 bases and J by 10 bases, with 23 bases between them. DNA for the CDR3: TGTGCCAGCTCAACCGGGGCGGGTAATGAAGTGGGAGCTTTCTTT. It codes for CASSTGAGNEVGAFF.

The CDR3 nucleotides read TGTGCCAGCAGTTTTGGACGGGAGACCCAGTACTTC. Residues: CASSFGRETQYF. The J gene is TRBJ2-5, the V gene TRBV28, with D unresolved. This CDR3 comprises 12 residues. CDR1 MDHEN and CDR2 SYDVKM come from the germline V gene. V was cut by 3 bases and J by 5 bases, with 7 bases left in between.

J is TRBJ2-3 and V is TRBV21-1; TRBD2, the D gene given by the table, was not confirmed from the DNA. TRBV21-1 is flagged as a pseudogene. The CDR3 totals 17 residues. DNA of the CDR3: TGTGCCAGCAGCAATGGGACTAGTAGTCCCCGCACAGATACGCAGTATTTT. This gives the protein CASSNGTSSPRTDTQYF.

This chain links TRBV5-1 with TRBJ2-2; D is ambiguous. The germline V gene has CDR1 SGHRS and CDR2 YFSETQ. Trimming left V 0 bases short and J 1 base short, with 4 bases between. The CDR3 contains 14 residues. The CDR3: CASSLGWNTGELFF. The CDR3 bases are TGCGCCAGCAGCTTGGGGTGGAACACCGGGGAGCTGTTTTTT.

This chain connects TRBV5-6 to TRBJ2-2, with D possibly TRBD2 on 6 matching bases. Germline lookup yields CDR1 SGHDT and CDR2 YYEEEE. V lost 6 bases, J lost 7 bases, and 22 bases lay in between. CDR3 length: 16 amino acids. The DNA of the CDR3 is TGTGCCAGCACCTCCACTGGTAGGAAGGGAGGCGGGGAGCTGTTTTTT. Protein product: CASTSTGRKGGGELFF.

The rearrangement uses TRBV7-2 and TRBJ2-2; no clear D. Germline CDR1 is SGHTA and CDR2 is FQGNSA. The CDR3 totals 19 residues. Trimming shortened V by 5 bases and J by 5 bases, and 27 bases separated the two germline ends. CDR3 protein: CASSEFGRTGWSGTGELFF. CDR3 sequence (DNA): TGTGCCAGCAGCGAATTTGGTAGGACCGGGTGGAGTGGTACCGGGGAGCTGTTTTTT.

This rearrangement joins TRBV7-9 to TRBJ2-3, with TRBD1 as a possible D gene (6 bases). CDR1 and CDR2 from the germline V gene are SEHNR and FQNEAQ (reference sequence). Trimming removed 5 bases from V and 0 bases from J, with 15 bases in between. The CDR3 runs 16 residues. The CDR3 bases are TGTGCCAGCAGCACCCTGACAGGTTCTAGCACAGATACGCAGTATTTT. Its translation: CASSTLTGSSTDTQYF.

The V gene is TRBV7-2, the J gene TRBJ1-4, with 9 bases lining up with TRBD1. Germline lookup yields CDR1 SGHTA and CDR2 FQGNSA. Trimming removed 5 bases from V and 6 bases from J; junction bases left unmatched: 7. CDR3 length equals 15 residues. The CDR3 region has the DNA TGTGCCAGCAGCGGAAACAGGGGGCGCGATGAAAAACTGTTTTTT. It specifies CASSGNRGRDEKLFF.

V gene TRBV7-2 combines with J gene TRBJ2-2, with D perhaps being TRBD1 or TRBD2 (6 bases each). This CDR3 has 17 amino acids. The V and J ends lost 2 bases and 3 bases respectively, with 16 bases between them. Germline CDR1 is SGHTA and CDR2 is FQGNSA. In DNA form, the CDR3 reads TGTGCCAGCAGCTTACCTTGGGGGGCATCGGACACCGGGGAGCTGTTTTTT. Amino acids: CASSLPWGASDTGELFF. Full variable domain (rest looked up from reference TRBV7-2 and TRBJ2-2): GAGVSQSPSNKVTEKGKDVELRCDPISGHTALYWYRQSLGQGLEFLIYFQGNSAPDKSGLPSDRFSAERTGGSVSTLTIQRTQQEDSAVYLCASSLPWGASDTGELFFGEGSRLTVL.

The CDR3 is CASSAPSGGHSYEQYF. CDR3 in DNA: TGTGCCAGCAGCGCACCTAGTGGGGGCCATTCCTACGAGCAGTACTTC. The rearrangement links TRBV2 to TRBJ2-7; D is perhaps TRBD1 (6 bases). The ends were cut back, 6 bases at V and 1 base at J, with 19 bases in the middle. The CDR3 loop spans 16 amino acids. CDR1 and CDR2 from the germline V gene are SNHLY and FYNNEI.

This clone was detected only once. V usage is TRBV30 and J usage is TRBJ2-1; TRBD2 matches at 10 bases. Germline V lookup: CDR1 GTSNPN, CDR2 SVGIG (reference sequence). J was trimmed by 4 bases and V by 3 bases; bases with no gene match: 9. The CDR3 covers 16 residues. Here the CDR3 reads CAWSGLAGVTYNEQFF. The CDR3 nucleotides read TGTGCCTGGAGCGGGCTAGCGGGAGTGACGTACAATGAGCAGTTCTTC. Filled out from reference TRBV30 and TRBJ2-1, the complete variable domain reads SQTIHQWPATLVQPVGSPLSLECTVEGTSNPNLYWYRQAAGRGLQLLFYSVGIGQISSEVPQNLSASRPQDRQFILSSKKLLLSDSGFYLCAWSGLAGVTYNEQFFGPGTRLTVL.

The CDR3 DNA reads TGTGCCAGCAGCTTGTCTGGGGCATCCGGGGAGCTGTTTTTT. Translating it yields CASSLSGASGELFF. The gene calls are TRBV5-6 and TRBJ2-2; weak D call: TRBD1 (5 bases). This CDR3 contains 14 residues. Germline V CDR1 and CDR2: SGHDT, YYEEEE. Trimming shortened V by 1 base and J by 6 bases, and 10 bases separated the two germline ends.

V gene TRBV5-1 combines with J gene TRBJ2-2, with D possibly matching TRBD1 (6 bases). Germline V gene sequence: CDR1 SGHRS, CDR2 YFSETQ. The CDR3 spans 13 residues. Trimming stripped 4 bases from V and 6 bases from J, with 10 bases between. The CDR3 DNA reads as TGCGCCAGCAGCGCACAGGGCGCCGGGGAGCTGTTTTTT. Translating it yields CASSAQGAGELFF. Filled out from reference TRBV5-1 and TRBJ2-2, the complete variable domain reads KAGVTQTPRYLIKTRGQQVTLSCSPISGHRSVSWYQQTPGQGLQFLFEYFSETQRNKGNFPGRFSGRQFSNSRSEMNVSTLELGDSALYLCASSAQGAGELFFGEGSRLTVL.

This clone was detected once. The chain has TRBV18 and TRBJ1-2; the D gene is possibly TRBD1 (5 bases). The germline V gene encodes CDR1 KGHSH and CDR2 LQKENI. V lost 2 bases and J lost 4, with 11 bases in between. The CDR3 sequence is 14 residues long. CDR3 residues: CASSPSGGGYGYTF. As DNA, the CDR3 is TGTGCCAGCTCACCATCGGGGGGTGGCTATGGCTACACCTTC. Full variable domain (rest looked up from reference TRBV18 and TRBJ1-2): NAGVMQNPRHLVRRRGQEARLRCSPMKGHSHVYWYRQLPEEGLKFMVYLQKENIIDESGMPKERFSAEFPKEGPSILRIQQVVRGDSAAYFCASSPSGGGYGYTFGSGTRLTVV.

The CDR3 region has the DNA TGTGCCAGCAGGAGGGGTTTGAACACTGAAGCTTTCTTT. Protein: CASRRGLNTEAFF. The chain is built from TRBV6-6 and TRBJ1-1; D is possibly TRBD1 (5 bases). Per germline, CDR1 MNHNY and CDR2 SVGAGI (reference sequence). Trimming shortened V by 6 bases and J by 0 bases, and 8 bases separated the two germline ends. This CDR3 is 13 amino acids long.

The chain has TRBV9 and TRBJ2-2; D is undetermined. Trimming left V 1 base short and J 6 bases short, with 13 bases between. The CDR3 is made up of 15 amino acids. The germline gives CDR1 SGDLS, CDR2 YYNGEE. CDR3 amino acids: CASSVSGSGPGELFF. The CDR3 coding sequence is TGTGCCAGCAGCGTATCAGGATCCGGACCCGGGGAGCTGTTTTTT. The variable domain in full, with the rest retrieved from reference TRBV9 and TRBJ2-2, is DSGVTQTPKHLITATGQRVTLRCSPRSGDLSVYWYQQSLDQGLQFLIQYYNGEERAKGNILERFSAQQFPDLHSELNLSSLELGDSALYFCASSVSGSGPGELFFGEGSRLTVL.

The rearrangement uses TRBV7-9 and TRBJ2-7, with D unresolved. V dropped 1 base and J dropped 4 bases, with 11 bases sitting between them. The length of the CDR3 is 14 residues. CDR1 is SEHNR and CDR2 is FQNEAQ in the germline V gene (reference sequence). The CDR3 region is CASSLGGSQYEQYF. The CDR3 coding sequence is TGTGCCAGCAGCTTAGGTGGCAGCCAATACGAGCAGTACTTC.

This sequence joins TRBV27 and TRBJ2-1; TRBD2 matches 7 bases. The V gene's germline CDR1 is MNHEY and CDR2 SMNVEV (reference sequence). The ends lost 5 bases at V and 8 bases at J; junction bases unmatched: 21. This CDR3 comprises 18 residues. CDR3 sequence reads: CASSPIGLVPLHGDEQFF. The CDR3 DNA is TGTGCCAGCAGTCCCATAGGACTAGTGCCCCTCCATGGCGATGAGCAGTTCTTC.

The genes are TRBV5-6 and TRBJ1-1; D is ambiguous. Trimming cost V 4 bases and J 1 base, with 17 bases left between them. The CDR3 is 16 residues long. CDR1 and CDR2 from the germline V gene are SGHDT and YYEEEE. The DNA for the CDR3 is TGTGCCAGCAGCACCCGCCGGTCGCGGTGGAACACTGAAGCTTTCTTT. Protein product: CASSTRRSRWNTEAFF.

With regard to this clone: This specimen includes other DNA sequences encoding the same CDR3. The V gene is TRBV4-3, the J gene TRBJ1-1; a possible D gene is TRBD1 (5 bases). Germline lookup yields CDR1 LGHNA and CDR2 YSLEER. Trimming shortened V by 0 bases and J by 1 base, and 9 bases separated the two germline ends. The CDR3 length is 15 residues. CDR3 nucleotide sequence: TGCGCCAGCAGCCAAGATTTGGGGGGGAACACTGAAGCTTTCTTT. Its protein product is CASSQDLGGNTEAFF.

J is TRBJ1-2 and V is TRBV6-1, with D possibly matching TRBD1 (6 bases). The CDR3 extends over 17 amino acids. V was clipped by 2 bases and J by 4 bases, with 20 bases between them. CDR1 is MNHNS, CDR2 SASEGT, per germline. CDR3 sequence: CASSEMGVTGSVYGYTF. For the CDR3, the DNA is TGTGCCAGCAGTGAAATGGGGGTCACAGGGTCTGTCTATGGCTACACCTTC.

The chain combines TRBV19 with TRBJ1-2; TRBD1 matches at 9 bases. J gave up 2 bases and V 2 bases, and 3 bases lay outside the gene matches. CDR1 is LNHDA and CDR2 is SQIVND in the germline V gene (reference sequence). The CDR3 extends over 15 amino acids. In DNA, the CDR3 is TGTGCCAGTAGTATAAGGACAGGGGCAAACTATGGCTACACCTTC. Amino acid sequence: CASSIRTGANYGYTF.

The chain couples TRBV4-3 to TRBJ2-5; TRBD2 matches 7 bases. This CDR3 is 15 amino acids long. J was trimmed by 4 bases and V by 1 base; bases with no gene match: 6. Germline-derived CDR1 and CDR2 are LGHNA and YSLEER. CDR3 protein: CASSQGLAEGETQYF. The CDR3 nucleotides read TGCGCCAGCAGCCAAGGGCTAGCGGAGGGAGAGACCCAGTACTTC.

The chain joins TRBV4-1 to TRBJ2-1; D uncertain. This CDR3 spans 15 amino acids. V lost 0 bases and J 0 bases, leaving 6 bases between the germline ends. Germline lookup yields CDR1 MGHRA and CDR2 YSYEKL. This CDR3 reads CASSQDQSSYNEQFF. The CDR3 nucleotides are TGCGCCAGCAGCCAAGATCAAAGCTCCTACAATGAGCAGTTCTTC.